These 16 T cell receptor beta chains were all obtained from the same sample, sequenced in a study of T cells after yellow fever vaccination. TCRdb fed the 5' RACE reads into MiXCR, producing one record per CDR3 protein. The sample consists of some 320,000 distinct CDR3 sequences, about 10% of them appearing once. This specimen consisted of CD4+ T cells sorted from PBMCs, obtained 45 days after the yellow fever booster vaccination. Receptors were obtained from a man between 18 and 35 years old who received the YFV17D yellow fever vaccine.

This clonotype occurred a few times. The chain combines TRBV10-3 with TRBJ2-2; 9 nucleotides align to TRBD2. The CDR3 totals 18 residues. Trimming took 3 bases from V and 1 from J; bases not matched to a gene: 9. Germline CDR1 is ENHRY and CDR2 is SYGVKD. The CDR3: CAISEYVTSGLNTGELFF. In DNA form, the CDR3 reads TGTGCCATCAGTGAATATGTTACTAGCGGGCTGAACACCGGGGAGCTGTTTTTT.

A few counts support this clonotype. V usage is TRBV20-1 and J usage is TRBJ2-1, with 11 bases fitting TRBD2. CDR1 DFQATT and CDR2 SNEGSKA come from the germline V gene (reference sequence). V was clipped by 1 base and J by 4 bases; unmatched bases: 3. The CDR3 has 15 amino acids. The CDR3 coding sequence is TGCAGTGCTAGAGGGACTAGCGGGCCTTACAATGAGCAGTTCTTC. This codes for CSARGTSGPYNEQFF.

A few counts support this clonotype. The chain carries TRBV7-2 and TRBJ1-2; TRBD1 is a possible D gene (6 bases). CDR1 is SGHTA and CDR2 is FQGNSA in the germline V gene. Trimming removed 5 bases at V and 0 bases at J, with 13 bases between. This CDR3 has 15 residues. The DNA of the CDR3 is TGTGCCAGCAGCCCTCACTCAGGGGCTAACTATGGCTACACCTTC. Encoded protein: CASSPHSGANYGYTF.

The sample holds a few counts of this clonotype. CDR3 in DNA: TGTGCCAGCAGTCCCTACCCCCAGGGTAACCCCTACGAGCAGTACGTC. The encoded protein is CASSPYPQGNPYEQYV. The chain recombines TRBV28 with TRBJ2-7; perhaps TRBD1 as D (5 bases). V lost 5 bases to trimming and J lost 2 bases, with 19 bases between them. The CDR3 is made up of 16 amino acids. Germline values: CDR1 MDHEN, CDR2 SYDVKM.

With respect to this clonotype: Germline is not matched at one junction end, which may reflect a read error. The J gene is TRBJ1-1, the V gene TRBV7-7; no reliable D call. The V gene's germline CDR1 is SSHAT and CDR2 FNYEAQ (reference sequence). The CDR3 is 13 amino acids. The CDR3 DNA reads TGTGCTAGCAGCTTTGACTGGAACACTGAAGCTTTCTTT. It codes for CASSFDWNTEAFF.

This clonotype occurred a few times. The CDR3 DNA sequence: TGCGCCAGCAGCGTGGGCCTCGAAGGAATCTACGAGCAGTACTTC. Translated, it gives CASSVGLEGIYEQYF. V usage is TRBV4-3 and J usage is TRBJ2-7, with D unclear. V lost 5 bases, J lost 3 bases, and 17 bases lay in between. The CDR3 runs to 15 residues. Germline V CDR1 and CDR2: LGHNA, YSLEER.

This clonotype showed up just a few times. This chain uses TRBV4-3 with TRBJ1-2, with D unclear. Germline V gene data show CDR1 as LGHNA and CDR2 as YSLEER. V lost 1 base and J lost 4, with 7 bases in between. The CDR3 loop spans 13 amino acids. The CDR3 sequence: CASSQVGTYGYTF. The CDR3 DNA reads as TGCGCCAGCAGCCAAGTGGGCACCTATGGCTACACCTTC.

The chain recombines TRBV18 with TRBJ1-1; 8 nucleotides align to TRBD1. Losses at the gene ends were 4 bases for V and 0 bases for J; bases not matched to a gene: 10. Looked up from germline, CDR1 is KGHSH and CDR2 is LQKENI. CDR3 length: 17 amino acids. The CDR3 DNA is TGTGCCAGCTCACTTTCCGGACAGGGCTACATGAACACTGAAGCTTTCTTT. It specifies CASSLSGQGYMNTEAFF.

This clonotype was detected only a few times. The gene calls are TRBV11-2 and TRBJ2-3; D uncertain. This CDR3 has 13 residues. Trimming removed 3 bases at V and 2 bases at J, with 6 bases between. Looked up from germline, CDR1 is SGHAT and CDR2 is FQNNGV. CDR3 amino acids: CASSFTFTDTQYF. Written as DNA, the CDR3 is TGTGCCAGCAGCTTTACTTTCACAGATACGCAGTATTTT.

The chain employs TRBV12-3 or TRBV12-4 and TRBJ2-3; 10 bases fit TRBD2. This CDR3 is 14 amino acids long. V lost 8 bases and J lost 3; bases outside the gene matches: 5. CDR3 DNA: TGTGCCAGCGGCTTAGCGGGGGGAACAGATACGCAGTATTTT. Amino acids: CASGLAGGTDTQYF.

CDR3 sequence (DNA): TGTGCCAGCAGCTTATTCGGGGTGAATTACAATGAGCAGTTCTTC. Protein: CASSLFGVNYNEQFF. The chain combines TRBV7-2 with TRBJ2-1; D is perhaps TRBD2 (5 bases). This CDR3 spans 15 amino acids. Trimming shortened V by 2 bases and J by 4 bases, and 12 bases separated the two germline ends. Germline CDR1 reads SGHTA; CDR2 reads FQGNSA.

This clonotype has a handful of counts. The chain employs TRBV24-1 and TRBJ2-3; the D gene could be TRBD1 or TRBD2 (5 bases each). The CDR3 consists of 14 residues. Trimming took off 4 bases at V and 5 bases at J, with 12 bases between the two ends. CDR1 and CDR2 from the germline V gene are KGHDR and SFDVKD. The CDR3 loop reads CATSDPGGGDTQYF. Here the CDR3 DNA reads TGTGCCACCAGTGACCCCGGTGGGGGAGATACGCAGTATTTT.

The chain carries TRBV6-5 and TRBJ1-5, with D maybe TRBD1 (5 bases). Between the trimmed V and J ends, which lost 5 bases and 5 bases, there was a span of 13 bases. Germline V CDR1 and CDR2: MNHEY, SVGAGI. The CDR3 has 14 residues. The CDR3 region is CASSPGGLYQPQHF. CDR3 DNA sequence: TGTGCCAGCAGTCCTGGGGGTCTCTATCAGCCCCAGCATTTT.

This chain links TRBV2 with TRBJ1-2; D is undetermined. V was cut by 0 bases and J by 2 bases, with 7 bases left in between. Germline V gene data show CDR1 as SNHLY and CDR2 as FYNNEI. CDR3 length equals 14 residues. Written as DNA, the CDR3 is TGTGCCAGCAGTGAAGCCACGCCCAACTATGGCTACACCTTC. Residues: CASSEATPNYGYTF.

This chain connects TRBV20-1 to TRBJ2-1; 7 bases match TRBD1. The J segment lost 9 bases and the V segment lost 6 bases, leaving 5 bases of the junction unmatched. This CDR3 has 11 amino acids. Looked up from germline, CDR1 is DFQATT and CDR2 is SNEGSKA (reference sequence). The CDR3: CSANDRAEQFF. CDR3 coding DNA: TGCAGTGCAAATGACAGGGCTGAGCAGTTCTTC.

This clonotype showed up just a few times. The chain joins TRBV6-5 to TRBJ2-2; D might be TRBD1 (5 bases). Trimming stripped 4 bases from V and 7 bases from J, with 19 bases between. Per the germline V gene, CDR1 is MNHEY and CDR2 is SVGAGI. CDR3 size: 16 residues. The CDR3: CASSFEDPLRGGELFF. CDR3 DNA sequence: TGTGCCAGCAGTTTCGAGGACCCCCTAAGGGGCGGGGAGCTGTTTTTT.